This TCR beta chain was found in a study of radiotherapy plus CTLA-4 blockade in lung cancer. Study details: Disease control was achieved by 31% of patients, and objective responses by 18%. Study outcomes and limitations: Interferon-beta and early blood T cell clone dynamics reportedly predicted response best. Tumor-derived TCR clones expanded in blood after radiotherapy plus ipilimumab.

Method: immunoSEQ multiplex PCR; TCRdb's copy keeps in-frame clones and lacks some. The sample holds about 39,000 clones, about four fifths seen once. Those patients who had chemo-refractory metastatic non-small-cell lung cancer were given focal radiation along with CTLA-4 blockade through ipilimumab. A remark on this clone: Its specificity is not known.

CDR1 is SQVTM, CDR2 ANQGSEA, per germline. V was trimmed by 5 bases and J by 6 bases, leaving 14 bases between them. This CDR3 contains 13 residues. The V and J genes are TRBV29-1 and TRBJ2-1, with a possible D match to TRBD2 (7 bases). This TCR was recovered from a human donor with non-small cell lung cancer that progressed on radiotherapy plus ipilimumab. Sample: peripheral blood, taken from a patient treated with radiotherapy plus ipilimumab. CDR3 in DNA: TGCAGCGTTCTGGGGGGGGGCCTCAATGAGCAGTTCTTC. Translated, it gives CSVLGGGLNEQFF.